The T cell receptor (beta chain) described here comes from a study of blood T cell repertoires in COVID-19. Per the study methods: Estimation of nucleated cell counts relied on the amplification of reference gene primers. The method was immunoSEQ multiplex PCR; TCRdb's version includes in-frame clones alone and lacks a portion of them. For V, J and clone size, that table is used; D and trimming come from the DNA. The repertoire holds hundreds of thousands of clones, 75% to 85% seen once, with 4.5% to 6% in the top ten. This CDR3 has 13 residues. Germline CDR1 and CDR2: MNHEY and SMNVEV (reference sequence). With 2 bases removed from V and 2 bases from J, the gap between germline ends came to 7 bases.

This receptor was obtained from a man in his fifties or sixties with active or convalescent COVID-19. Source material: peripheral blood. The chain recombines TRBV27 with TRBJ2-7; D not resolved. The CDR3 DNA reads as TGTGCCAGCAGTTTAAAAGTAGCCTACGAGCAGTACTTC. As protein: CASSLKVAYEQYF.